These 27 T cell receptor beta chains were sequenced from one sample in a study of blood T cell repertoires in COVID-19. Some clones are missing from TCRdb's copy, which holds only in-frame ones; the method was immunoSEQ multiplex PCR. The top ten hold over 6.5% of the sample, which has roughly 100,000 clones, approximately 76% seen once. The sequenced sample consisted of peripheral blood. The receptors were sampled from a man between 65 and 85 years old with acute or convalescent COVID-19.

This rearrangement joins TRBV5-1 to TRBJ1-6; possible D gene TRBD1, 6 bases. V was clipped by 5 bases and J by 7 bases, with 16 bases between them. The CDR3 totals 15 residues. Germline V lookup: CDR1 SGHRS, CDR2 YFSETQ. DNA for the CDR3: TGCGCCAGCAGTATGGCCGTGCAGGGGAATTCACCCCTCCACTTT. It encodes CASSMAVQGNSPLHF.

This chain uses TRBV6-5 with TRBJ1-2, with D maybe TRBD1 (6 bases). This CDR3 comprises 15 residues. Germline CDR1 is MNHEY and CDR2 is SVGAGI. V was pared by 6 bases and J by 0 bases, with 14 bases between. This chain's CDR3 is CASSPGEPPNYGYTF. The DNA of the CDR3 is TGTGCCAGCAGCCCAGGGGAACCCCCTAACTATGGCTACACCTTC.

This clone turned up a few times. V gene TRBV19 combines with J gene TRBJ1-2, with D hard to call. From germline, CDR1 is LNHDA and CDR2 SQIVND (reference sequence). The germline V and J ends were trimmed by 7 bases and 2 bases, with 17 bases remaining between them. The CDR3 totals 15 residues. The CDR3 loop is CASTYRRDPNYGYTF. In nucleotides, the CDR3 is TGTGCCAGTACCTATAGGCGGGATCCCAACTATGGCTACACCTTC.

This chain uses TRBV9 with TRBJ2-5; 8 bases are a match to TRBD2. J lost 2 bases, V lost 7 bases, and 7 bases had no gene match. CDR3 length: 14 residues. CDR1 SGDLS and CDR2 YYNGEE come from the germline V gene. CDR3 nucleotide sequence: TGTGCCAGCGGGGCGGGGGGACGACAAGAGACCCAGTACTTC. This sequence encodes CASGAGGRQETQYF.

The V gene is TRBV6-5, the J gene TRBJ2-1; a possible D gene is TRBD1 (6 bases). The CDR3 totals 14 residues. From germline, CDR1 is MNHEY and CDR2 SVGAGI. V was clipped by 8 bases and J by 4 bases, with 15 bases between them. For the CDR3, the DNA is TGTGCCAGCGGTTCTGGGGGCTTGTACAATGAGCAGTTCTTC. Protein product: CASGSGGLYNEQFF.

The CDR3 coding sequence is TGTGCCAGTAGTATTCAGGGGGCGAGGTACAATGAGCAGTTCTTC. Translation gives CASSIQGARYNEQFF. The rearrangement links TRBV19 to TRBJ2-1; 8 bases align to TRBD1. Trimming removed 3 bases from V and 4 bases from J; junction bases left unmatched: 5. Germline CDR1 and CDR2: LNHDA and SQIVND (reference sequence). The CDR3 is made up of 15 amino acids.

In its sample, this clone was seen a few times. This sequence joins TRBV19 and TRBJ2-4; TRBD1 matches at 7 bases. The CDR3 totals 16 residues. Germline CDR1 reads LNHDA; CDR2 reads SQIVND (reference sequence). V dropped 4 bases and J dropped 0; count of bases not matched to a gene: 6. The CDR3 region is CASSKGQFLAKNIQYF. The CDR3 DNA is TGTGCCAGTAGTAAGGGACAGTTTTTAGCCAAAAACATTCAGTACTTC.

The sample holds many counts of this clone. The chain carries TRBV3-1 (or the pseudogene TRBV3-2) and TRBJ1-2; 8 nucleotides line up with TRBD1. V shed 4 bases and J 2 bases; nucleotides not matched to a gene: 6. The V gene's germline CDR1 is LGHDT and CDR2 YNNKEL (reference sequence). CDR3 length equals 15 residues. The CDR3 sequence: CASSLDRGYNYGYTF. In nucleotides, the CDR3 is TGTGCCAGCAGCCTTGACAGGGGCTACAACTATGGCTACACCTTC.

This clone was counted a single time. The rearrangement joins TRBV5-6 to TRBJ1-5; 8 bases align to TRBD1. This CDR3 region has 15 residues. CDR1 is SGHDT, CDR2 YYEEEE, per germline. V shed 1 base, J shed 7 bases, and the junction held 7 bases outside the gene matches. The CDR3 protein is CASSLQGAVDQPQHF. The CDR3 region has the DNA TGTGCCAGCAGCTTGCAGGGGGCAGTCGACCAGCCCCAGCATTTT. The variable domain in full, completed from reference TRBV5-6 and TRBJ1-5, reads DAGVTQSPTHLIKTRGQQVTLRCSPKSGHDTVSWYQQALGQGPQFIFQYYEEEERQRGNFPDRFSGHQFPNYSSELNVNALLLGDSALYLCASSLQGAVDQPQHFGDGTRLSIL.

The chain couples TRBV7-8 to TRBJ1-6; D not resolved. The CDR3 runs 17 residues. Germline assignment: CDR1 SGHVS and CDR2 FQNEAQ. The germline V and J ends were trimmed by 4 bases and 2 bases, with 15 bases remaining between them. The CDR3 sequence: CASSSGGPRAYNSPLHF. CDR3 DNA: TGTGCCAGCAGCTCGGGAGGTCCCAGAGCCTATAATTCACCCCTCCACTTT.

The gene calls are TRBV5-1 and TRBJ2-1; 9 bases are shared with TRBD2. V lost 0 bases to trimming and J lost 8 bases; unmatched junction nucleotides: 3. This CDR3 is built from 14 residues. CDR1 is SGHRS and CDR2 is YFSETQ in the germline V gene. CDR3 sequence reads: CASSLVLAGDEQFF. CDR3 DNA: TGCGCCAGCAGCTTGGTACTAGCGGGTGATGAGCAGTTCTTC.

As regards this clone: Compared with germline, one end of the junction differs, possibly owing to a read error. V is TRBV19 and J is TRBJ1-5; D not certain. This CDR3 is 13 amino acids long. Germline V lookup: CDR1 LNHDA, CDR2 SQIVND (reference sequence). In nucleotides, the CDR3 is TGTGCCAGTACCCCGGCGCTCAATCAGGCCCAGCATTTT. Amino acid sequence: CASTPALNQAQHF. Supplemented by reference TRBV19 and TRBJ1-5, the full variable domain reads DGGITQSPKYLFRKEGQNVTLSCEQNLNHDAMYWYRQDPGQGLRLIYYSQIVNDFQKGDIAEGYSVSREKKESFPLTVTSAQKNPTAFYLCASTPALNQAQHFGDGTRLSIL.

The chain uses TRBV7-8 and TRBJ1-5; no definite D call. V shed 1 base and J shed 4 bases, with 5 bases lying between them. This CDR3 region has 13 residues. Germline CDR1 and CDR2: SGHVS and FQNEAQ. This chain's CDR3 is CASSLVSNQPQHF. The CDR3 nucleotides are TGTGCCAGCAGCTTAGTCAGTAATCAGCCCCAGCATTTT. The full variable domain, with the rest looked up from reference TRBV7-8 and TRBJ1-5, is GAGVSQSPRYKVAKRGQDVALRCDPISGHVSLFWYQQALGQGPEFLTYFQNEAQLDKSGLPSDRFFAERPEGSVSTLKIQRTQQEDSAVYLCASSLVSNQPQHFGDGTRLSIL.

The chain employs TRBV4-1 and TRBJ2-3, with a possible D match to TRBD2 (5 bases). Trimming shortened V by 1 base and J by 3 bases, and 11 bases separated the two germline ends. Germline loops: CDR1 MGHRA, CDR2 YSYEKL. The CDR3 contains 15 residues. DNA for the CDR3: TGCGCCAGCAGCCAAGCCCTGGGGAGAACAGATACGCAGTATTTT. Protein product: CASSQALGRTDTQYF.

V and J are TRBV4-1 and TRBJ2-7; perhaps TRBD2 as D (5 bases). This CDR3 contains 15 residues. Germline lookup yields CDR1 MGHRA and CDR2 YSYEKL. The V gene lost 3 bases and the J gene lost 0 bases, with 12 bases spanning the gap. DNA of the CDR3: TGCGCCAGCAGCCAGGGAGAATTGGGCTCCTACGAGCAGTACTTC. Translating it yields CASSQGELGSYEQYF.

The genes are TRBV27 and TRBJ1-6, with TRBD1 as a possible D gene (5 bases). This CDR3 has 15 amino acids. Germline values: CDR1 MNHEY, CDR2 SMNVEV (reference sequence). The germline V and J ends were trimmed by 5 bases and 5 bases, with 13 bases remaining between them. In DNA, the CDR3 is TGTGCCAGCAGTGCGCAGGGATTTAATAATTCACCCCTCCACTTT. It codes for CASSAQGFNNSPLHF.

V and J are TRBV6-6 and TRBJ2-2; TRBD1 matches at 10 bases. Trimming took 5 bases from V and 5 from J; bases not matched to a gene: 5. This CDR3 contains 15 residues. The germline CDR1 and CDR2 sequences are MNHNY and SVGAGI (reference sequence). The DNA of the CDR3 is TGTGCCAGCAGTACCAGGACAGGGGGTACCGGGGAGCTGTTTTTT. This translates into CASSTRTGGTGELFF.

This clone appeared a few times. The V call is TRBV5-4, the J call TRBJ1-1; D possibly corresponds to TRBD1 (5 bases). Germline CDR1 SGHNT, CDR2 YYREEE (reference sequence). This CDR3 is 13 amino acids long. The V end lost 4 bases, the J end lost 4 bases, and 11 bases lay between the germline ends. The CDR3 sequence: CASSTPRVTEAFF. The CDR3 DNA reads as TGTGCCAGCAGCACGCCCAGGGTCACTGAAGCTTTCTTT.

The chain uses TRBV24-1 and TRBJ1-2; tentatively, D is TRBD1 (6 bases). V was trimmed by 1 base and J by 4 bases, leaving 9 bases between them. This CDR3 has 14 residues. Germline V gene data show CDR1 as KGHDR and CDR2 as SFDVKD. The CDR3 loop reads CATSDLKQGYGYTF. The CDR3 DNA is TGTGCCACCAGTGATTTAAAACAGGGCTATGGCTACACCTTC.

The V gene is TRBV5-6, the J gene TRBJ2-5; TRBD1 is a possible D gene (7 bases). Trimming took 7 bases from V and 1 from J, leaving 20 bases between them. From germline, CDR1 is SGHDT and CDR2 YYEEEE. This CDR3 has 16 amino acids. As DNA, the CDR3 is TGTGCCAGCGGCCAGGGGGGCCACCCATTCCAAGAGACCCAGTACTTC. It translates to CASGQGGHPFQETQYF.

This clone turned up a few times. This chain connects TRBV21-1 to TRBJ2-7; the D call of TRBD2 is as the table states it, not checked on the DNA. TRBV21-1 corresponds to a pseudogene. The length of the CDR3 is 12 residues. The CDR3 sequence is CASRLRVYEQYV. CDR3 sequence (DNA): TGTGCCAGCAGACTCCGGGTCTACGAGCAGTACGTC.

This chain joins TRBV15 and TRBJ1-2; possibly TRBD1 for D (5 bases). Germline V lookup: CDR1 LNHNV, CDR2 YYDKDF (reference sequence). The CDR3 runs 12 residues. Trimming took off 8 bases at V and 2 bases at J, with 9 bases between the two ends. The CDR3 loop reads CATAQGNYGYTF. The CDR3 DNA reads TGTGCCACCGCGCAGGGAAACTATGGCTACACCTTC.

This clone was seen a handful of times. The V call is TRBV9, the J call TRBJ2-2; TRBD1 might be the D (6 bases). V dropped 1 base and J dropped 3 bases, with 10 bases sitting between them. The CDR3 spans 15 residues. Germline lookup yields CDR1 SGDLS and CDR2 YYNGEE. The CDR3 DNA reads as TGTGCCAGCAGCGTATCAGGGGCCTACACCGGGGAGCTGTTTTTT. This translates into CASSVSGAYTGELFF. Supplemented by reference TRBV9 and TRBJ2-2, the full variable domain reads DSGVTQTPKHLITATGQRVTLRCSPRSGDLSVYWYQQSLDQGLQFLIQYYNGEERAKGNILERFSAQQFPDLHSELNLSSLELGDSALYFCASSVSGAYTGELFFGEGSRLTVL.

This chain uses TRBV7-9 with TRBJ1-2; the D gene is possibly TRBD1 (5 bases). V was trimmed by 2 bases and J by 6 bases, leaving 16 bases between them. CDR1 and CDR2 (germline): SEHNR, FQNEAQ (reference sequence). There are 15 residues in the CDR3. The CDR3 spells CASSLYGGQGHGYTF. The DNA for the CDR3 is TGTGCCAGCAGCTTATATGGTGGGCAGGGTCATGGCTACACCTTC.

This clone was counted many times. This chain uses TRBV10-3 with TRBJ1-2, with a possible D match to TRBD1 (5 bases). V was cut by 3 bases and J by 8 bases, with 16 bases left in between. This CDR3 contains 14 residues. Germline CDR1 and CDR2: ENHRY and SYGVKD. The CDR3 coding sequence is TGTGCCATCAGTGACCAGACAGCCGGGCTAGGCTACACCTTC. Translation gives CAISDQTAGLGYTF.

This chain links TRBV5-8 with TRBJ2-1; possible D gene TRBD2, 5 bases. The CDR3 has 14 amino acids. The germline gives CDR1 SGHTS, CDR2 YDEGEE. V dropped 2 bases and J dropped 9 bases, with 15 bases sitting between them. The CDR3 DNA reads TGTGCCAGCAGCTTTCGGACTGGACGGTTTGAGCAGTTCTTC. This gives the protein CASSFRTGRFEQFF.

J is TRBJ1-4 and V is TRBV6-6, with no clear D. Trimming stripped 4 bases from V and 8 bases from J, with 8 bases between. CDR1 is MNHNY, CDR2 SVGAGI, per germline (reference sequence). The CDR3 runs 12 residues. The CDR3 protein is CASSLQSEKLFF. In DNA, the CDR3 is TGTGCCAGCAGTTTACAGTCGGAAAAACTGTTTTTT.